This TCR beta chain was recovered during a study of memory CD4+ T cells and cytomegalovirus serostatus. Study-wide background: Healthy Belgian adult donors included fewer than 10 CMV-positive and more than 20 CMV-negative people.

The assay was immunoSEQ multiplex PCR, and TCRdb's table has in-frame clones only and misses some. The sample has tens of thousands of clones; more than 70% are singletons. V was pared by 6 bases and J by 2 bases, with 13 bases between. Germline values: CDR1 LNHDA, CDR2 SQIVND (reference sequence). CDR3 size: 14 residues. Single viable CD3+CD4+CD8-CD45RO+ cells were sorted as the memory CD4+ T cells. This TCR was recovered from an adult in good health and CMV-seronegative. The sample comprised memory CD4+ T cells from blood. The genes are TRBV19 and TRBJ1-1; D is unclear. This CDR3 reads CASSRQADNTEAFF. The CDR3 nucleotides are TGTGCCAGTAGCCGTCAGGCTGATAACACTGAAGCTTTCTTT.